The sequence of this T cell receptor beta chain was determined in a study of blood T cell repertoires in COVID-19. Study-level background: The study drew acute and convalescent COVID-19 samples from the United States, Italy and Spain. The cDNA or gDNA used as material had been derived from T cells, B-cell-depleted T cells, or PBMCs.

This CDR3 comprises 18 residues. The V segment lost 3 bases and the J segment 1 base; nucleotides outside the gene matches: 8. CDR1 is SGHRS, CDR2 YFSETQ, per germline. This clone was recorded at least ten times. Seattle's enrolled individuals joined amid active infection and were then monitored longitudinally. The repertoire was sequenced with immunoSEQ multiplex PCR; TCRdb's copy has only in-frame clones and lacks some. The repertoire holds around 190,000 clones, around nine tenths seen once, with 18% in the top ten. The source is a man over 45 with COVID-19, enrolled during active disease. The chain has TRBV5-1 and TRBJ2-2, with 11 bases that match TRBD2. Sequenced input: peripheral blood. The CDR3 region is CASSWPLAGELNTGELFF. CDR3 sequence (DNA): TGCGCCAGCAGCTGGCCACTAGCGGGAGAGTTGAACACCGGGGAGCTGTTTTTT.